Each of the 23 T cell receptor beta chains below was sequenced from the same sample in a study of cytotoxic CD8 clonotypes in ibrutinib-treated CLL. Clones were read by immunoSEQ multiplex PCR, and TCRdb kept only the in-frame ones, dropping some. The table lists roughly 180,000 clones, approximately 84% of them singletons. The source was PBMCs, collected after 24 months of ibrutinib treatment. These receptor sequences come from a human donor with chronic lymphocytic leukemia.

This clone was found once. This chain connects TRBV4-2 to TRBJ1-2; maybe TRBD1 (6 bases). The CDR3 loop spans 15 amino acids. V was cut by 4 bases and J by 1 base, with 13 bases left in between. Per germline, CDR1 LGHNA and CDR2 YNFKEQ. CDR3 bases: TGTGCCAGCAGCCCCACAGGGTTGGGTAACTATGGCTACACCTTC. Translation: CASSPTGLGNYGYTF.

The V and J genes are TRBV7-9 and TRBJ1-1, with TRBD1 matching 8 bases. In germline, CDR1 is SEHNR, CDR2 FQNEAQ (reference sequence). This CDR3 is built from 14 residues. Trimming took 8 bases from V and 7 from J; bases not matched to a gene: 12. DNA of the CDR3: TGTGCCAGCGAACGGACAGGGAGTCGAGGTGAAGCTTTCTTT. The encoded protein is CASERTGSRGEAFF.

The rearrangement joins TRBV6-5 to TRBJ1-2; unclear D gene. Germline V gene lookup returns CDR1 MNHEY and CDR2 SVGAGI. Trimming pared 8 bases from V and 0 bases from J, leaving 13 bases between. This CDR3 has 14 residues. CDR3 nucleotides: TGTGCCAGCGGACCCAGGCTAGCTAACTATGGCTACACCTTC. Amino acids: CASGPRLANYGYTF.

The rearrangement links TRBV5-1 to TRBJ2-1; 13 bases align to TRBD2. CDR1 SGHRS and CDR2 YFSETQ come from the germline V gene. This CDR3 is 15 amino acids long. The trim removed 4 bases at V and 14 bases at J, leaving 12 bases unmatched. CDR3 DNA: TGCGCCAGCAGCCAAACATCCGGGACTAGCGGGGAGGAGTTCTTC. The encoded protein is CASSQTSGTSGEEFF.

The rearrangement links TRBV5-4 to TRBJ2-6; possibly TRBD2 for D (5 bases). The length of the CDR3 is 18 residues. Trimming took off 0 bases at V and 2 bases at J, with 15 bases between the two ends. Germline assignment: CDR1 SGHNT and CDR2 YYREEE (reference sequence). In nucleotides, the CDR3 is TGTGCCAGCAGCTTGGGCGGGCGGATAGGCGCTGGGGCCAACGTCCTGACTTTC. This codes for CASSLGGRIGAGANVLTF.

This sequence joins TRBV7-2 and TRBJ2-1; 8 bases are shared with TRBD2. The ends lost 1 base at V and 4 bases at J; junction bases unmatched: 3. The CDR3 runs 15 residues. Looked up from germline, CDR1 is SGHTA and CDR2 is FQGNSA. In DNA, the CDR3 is TGTGCCAGCAGCTTAGTGGCGGGGGGATACAATGAGCAGTTCTTC. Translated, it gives CASSLVAGGYNEQFF.

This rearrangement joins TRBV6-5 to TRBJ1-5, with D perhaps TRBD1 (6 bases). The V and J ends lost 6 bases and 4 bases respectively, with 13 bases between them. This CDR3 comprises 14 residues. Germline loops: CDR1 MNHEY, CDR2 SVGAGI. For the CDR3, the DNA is TGTGCCAGCAGCCCGGACAGAGGGAATCAGCCCCAGCATTTT. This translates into CASSPDRGNQPQHF.

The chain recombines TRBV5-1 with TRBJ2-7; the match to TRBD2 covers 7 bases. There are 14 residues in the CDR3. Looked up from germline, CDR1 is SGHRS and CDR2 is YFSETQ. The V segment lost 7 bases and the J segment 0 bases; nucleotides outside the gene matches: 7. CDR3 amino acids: CASSPSGSSYEQYF. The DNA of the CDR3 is TGCGCCAGCTCCCCTAGCGGCAGCTCCTACGAGCAGTACTTC.

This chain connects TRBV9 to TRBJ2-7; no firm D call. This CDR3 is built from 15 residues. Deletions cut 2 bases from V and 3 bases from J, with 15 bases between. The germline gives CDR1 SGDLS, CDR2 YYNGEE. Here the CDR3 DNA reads TGTGCCAGCAGCGTCTCACCTGAGATGCGCTACGAGCAGTACTTC. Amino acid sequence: CASSVSPEMRYEQYF.

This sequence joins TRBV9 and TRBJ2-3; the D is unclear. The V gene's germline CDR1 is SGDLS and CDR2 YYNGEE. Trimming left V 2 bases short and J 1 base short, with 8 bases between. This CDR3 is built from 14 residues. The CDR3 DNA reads TGTGCCAGCAGCGTCGGCTTTCGCACAGATACGCAGTATTTT. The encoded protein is CASSVGFRTDTQYF. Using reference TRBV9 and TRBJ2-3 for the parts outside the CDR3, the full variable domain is DSGVTQTPKHLITATGQRVTLRCSPRSGDLSVYWYQQSLDQGLQFLIQYYNGEERAKGNILERFSAQQFPDLHSELNLSSLELGDSALYFCASSVGFRTDTQYFGPGTRLTVL.

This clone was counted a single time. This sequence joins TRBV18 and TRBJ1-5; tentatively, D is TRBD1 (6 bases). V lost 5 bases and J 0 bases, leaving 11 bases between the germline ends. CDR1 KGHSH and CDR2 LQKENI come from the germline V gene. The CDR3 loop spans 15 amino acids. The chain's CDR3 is CASSYRADSNQPQHF. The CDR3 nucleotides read TGTGCCAGCTCATACAGGGCGGATAGCAATCAGCCCCAGCATTTT.

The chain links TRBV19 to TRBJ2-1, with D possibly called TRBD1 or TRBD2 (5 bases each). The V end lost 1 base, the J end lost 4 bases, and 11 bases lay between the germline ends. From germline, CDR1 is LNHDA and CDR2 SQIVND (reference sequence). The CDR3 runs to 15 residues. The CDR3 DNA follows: TGTGCCAGTAGTATAGGTGGGACGCCGTACAATGAGCAGTTCTTC. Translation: CASSIGGTPYNEQFF.

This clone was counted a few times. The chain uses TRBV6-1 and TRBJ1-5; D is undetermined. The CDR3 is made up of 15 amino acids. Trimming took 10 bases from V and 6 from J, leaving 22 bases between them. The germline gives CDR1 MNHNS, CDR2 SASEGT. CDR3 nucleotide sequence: TGTGCCACCGAGGCGGAGGGAGGGTTAGGTCAGCCCCAGCATTTT. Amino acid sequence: CATEAEGGLGQPQHF.

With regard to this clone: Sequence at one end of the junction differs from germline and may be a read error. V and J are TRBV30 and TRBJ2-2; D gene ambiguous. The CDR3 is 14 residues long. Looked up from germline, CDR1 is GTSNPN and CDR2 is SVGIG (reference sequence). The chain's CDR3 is CARSATWDTGELFF. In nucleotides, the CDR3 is TGTGCCCGGAGCGCCACCTGGGACACCGGGGAGCTGTTTTTT.

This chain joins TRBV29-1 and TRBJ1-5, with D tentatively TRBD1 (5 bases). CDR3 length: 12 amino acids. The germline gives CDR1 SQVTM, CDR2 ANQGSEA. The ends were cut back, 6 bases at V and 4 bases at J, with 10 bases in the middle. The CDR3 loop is CSVMDTNQPQHF. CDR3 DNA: TGCAGCGTCATGGACACTAATCAGCCCCAGCATTTT.

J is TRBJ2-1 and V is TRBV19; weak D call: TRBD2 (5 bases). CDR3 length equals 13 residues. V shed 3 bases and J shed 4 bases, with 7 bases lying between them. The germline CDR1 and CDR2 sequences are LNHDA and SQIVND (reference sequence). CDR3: CASSISGYNEQFF. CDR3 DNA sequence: TGTGCCAGTAGTATCTCGGGGTACAATGAGCAGTTCTTC.

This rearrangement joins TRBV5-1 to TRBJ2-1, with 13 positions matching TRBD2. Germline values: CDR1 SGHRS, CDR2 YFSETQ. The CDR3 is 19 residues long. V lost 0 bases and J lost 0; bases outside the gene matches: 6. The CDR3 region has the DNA TGCGCCAGCAGCTTGGCACTAGCGGGAGGGTTGAGCTCCTACAATGAGCAGTTCTTC. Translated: CASSLALAGGLSSYNEQFF.

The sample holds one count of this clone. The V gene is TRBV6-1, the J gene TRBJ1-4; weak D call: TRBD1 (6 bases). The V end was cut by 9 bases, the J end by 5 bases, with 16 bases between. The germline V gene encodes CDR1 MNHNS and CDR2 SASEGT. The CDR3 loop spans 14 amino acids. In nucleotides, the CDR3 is TGTGCCAGTAACAAAGGGGGAAGGAATGAAAAACTGTTTTTT. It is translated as CASNKGGRNEKLFF.

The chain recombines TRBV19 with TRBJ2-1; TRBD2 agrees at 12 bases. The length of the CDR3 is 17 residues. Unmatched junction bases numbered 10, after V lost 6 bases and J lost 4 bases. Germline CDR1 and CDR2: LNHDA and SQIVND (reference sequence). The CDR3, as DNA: TGTGCCAGTAGCCTCGCTAGCGGGAGGGTATCTTACAATGAGCAGTTCTTC. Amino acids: CASSLASGRVSYNEQFF.

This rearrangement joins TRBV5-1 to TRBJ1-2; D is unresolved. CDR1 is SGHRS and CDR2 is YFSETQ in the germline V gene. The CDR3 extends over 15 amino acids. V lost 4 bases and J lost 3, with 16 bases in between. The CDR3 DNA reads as TGCGCCAGCAGCAGGGCCTCGGCAGCCTACTATGGCTACACCTTC. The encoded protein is CASSRASAAYYGYTF.

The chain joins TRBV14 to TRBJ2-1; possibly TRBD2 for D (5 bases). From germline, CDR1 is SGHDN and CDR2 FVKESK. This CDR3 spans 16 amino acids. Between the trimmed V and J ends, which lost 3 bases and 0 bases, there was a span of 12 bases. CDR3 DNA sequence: TGTGCCAGCAGCCACGGAGTCCGGGGCTCCTACAATGAGCAGTTCTTC. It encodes CASSHGVRGSYNEQFF.

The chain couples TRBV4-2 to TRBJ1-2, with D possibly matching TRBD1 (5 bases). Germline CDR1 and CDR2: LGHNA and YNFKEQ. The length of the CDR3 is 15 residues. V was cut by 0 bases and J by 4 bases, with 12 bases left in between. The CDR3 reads CASSQDRGGGYGYTF. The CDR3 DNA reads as TGTGCCAGCAGCCAAGATCGGGGTGGGGGCTATGGCTACACCTTC.

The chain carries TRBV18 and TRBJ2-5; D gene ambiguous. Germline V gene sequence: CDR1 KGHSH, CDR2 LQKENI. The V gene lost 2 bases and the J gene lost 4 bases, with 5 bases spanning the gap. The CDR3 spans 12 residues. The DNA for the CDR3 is TGTGCCAGCTCACCAGGGTCAGAGACCCAGTACTTC. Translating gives CASSPGSETQYF.